These 29 T cell receptor beta chains share one sample of origin, sequenced in a study of T cell responses to AZD1222 COVID-19 vaccine. Clones were sequenced by immunoSEQ multiplex PCR, and TCRdb holds only the in-frame ones, with some missing. The sample consists of 140,000 to 150,000 clones, roughly 87% of them appearing once. The sequencing here drew on peripheral blood, taken on day 0 of AZD1222 vaccination. These receptors were obtained from an adult in good health.

The chain employs TRBV15 and TRBJ2-1; tentatively, D is TRBD2 (6 bases). The CDR3 sequence is 15 residues long. Per the germline V gene, CDR1 is LNHNV and CDR2 is YYDKDF (reference sequence). Trimming took off 5 bases at V and 0 bases at J, with 11 bases between the two ends. The CDR3 nucleotides read TGTGCCACCAGCGCCCGGGGGAACTCCTACAATGAGCAGTTCTTC. Protein: CATSARGNSYNEQFF.

The chain recombines TRBV4-1 with TRBJ2-2; no clear D gene. Trimming removed 7 bases from V and 7 bases from J, with 4 bases in between. Germline V CDR1 and CDR2: MGHRA, YSYEKL. The CDR3 is 10 amino acids. The CDR3 protein is CASKGGELFF. For the CDR3, the DNA is TGCGCCAGCAAAGGCGGGGAGCTGTTTTTT.

In its sample, this clone was seen once. The chain joins TRBV19 to TRBJ2-7, with a weak D call TRBD2 (6 bases). Germline lookup yields CDR1 LNHDA and CDR2 SQIVND (reference sequence). The CDR3 is made up of 15 amino acids. V dropped 4 bases and J dropped 0 bases, with 13 bases sitting between them. CDR3 in DNA: TGTGCCAGTAGTACTCATAGCGGATACTCCTACGAGCAGTACTTC. The encoded protein is CASSTHSGYSYEQYF.

V and J are TRBV6-2 or TRBV6-3 and TRBJ2-7; no clear D. V gave up 2 bases and J gave up 3 bases, with 11 bases separating them. This CDR3 is 14 amino acids long. Germline CDR1 is MNHEY and CDR2 is SVGEGT. CDR3 nucleotide sequence: TGTGCCAGCAGTTACCGAGCGAGAGTCTACGAGCAGTACTTC. Translated, it gives CASSYRARVYEQYF.

CDR3 amino acids: CASSRSWGSTDTQYF. The CDR3 DNA sequence: TGTGCCAGCAGTCGCTCGTGGGGTAGCACAGATACGCAGTATTTT. The chain uses TRBV5-6 and TRBJ2-3, with D unclear. Germline loops: CDR1 SGHDT, CDR2 YYEEEE. Trimming took 5 bases from V and 0 from J, leaving 13 bases between them. The CDR3 consists of 15 residues.

J is TRBJ1-5 and V is TRBV12-5; D not certain. CDR3 length: 16 residues. The germline CDR1 and CDR2 sequences are LGHNT and FRNRAP. With 2 bases removed from V and 7 bases from J, the gap between germline ends came to 18 bases. CDR3 DNA: TGTGCTAGTGGTTTGTCTCTGGCTCCCATCAGCCAGCCCCAGCATTTT. Protein: CASGLSLAPISQPQHF.

This chain links TRBV7-2 with TRBJ1-5; tentatively, D is TRBD1 (6 bases). Germline CDR1 and CDR2: SGHTA and FQGNSA. Trimming pared 6 bases from V and 2 bases from J, leaving 14 bases between. This CDR3 spans 15 amino acids. CDR3 protein: CASRDWGAGNQPQHF. The DNA for the CDR3 is TGTGCCAGCAGGGATTGGGGGGCGGGCAATCAGCCCCAGCATTTT.

The rearrangement joins TRBV5-1 to TRBJ2-7; a weak D match, TRBD1 (6 bases). Trimming took 4 bases from V and 3 from J, leaving 11 bases between them. Germline values: CDR1 SGHRS, CDR2 YFSETQ. The CDR3 runs 13 residues. In DNA form, the CDR3 reads TGCGCCAGCAGCCCGGGACACCGCTACGAGCAGTACTTC. Residues: CASSPGHRYEQYF.

Written as DNA, the CDR3 is TGTGCCAGCAGTGTAGGGACAGCGAATAATTCACCCCTCCACTTT. It is translated as CASSVGTANNSPLHF. The chain uses TRBV2 and TRBJ1-6, with 7 bases aligning to TRBD1. CDR3 length equals 15 residues. CDR1 is SNHLY, CDR2 FYNNEI, per germline. V lost 4 bases and J lost 5; bases outside the gene matches: 5.

The V gene is TRBV5-1, the J gene TRBJ2-1, with D hard to call. Trimming took off 4 bases at V and 3 bases at J, with 11 bases between the two ends. CDR1 and CDR2 (germline): SGHRS, YFSETQ. CDR3 length: 14 amino acids. In DNA, the CDR3 is TGCGCCAGCAGCCCTACGTTGGACTACAATGAGCAGTTCTTC. It encodes CASSPTLDYNEQFF.

The V call is TRBV11-2, the J call TRBJ1-6; D not resolved. The CDR3 extends over 17 amino acids. Germline CDR1 is SGHAT and CDR2 is FQNNGV. Between the trimmed V and J ends, which lost 5 bases and 8 bases, there was a span of 22 bases. The chain's CDR3 is CASSPLGLLWLHSPLHF. CDR3 nucleotide sequence: TGTGCCAGCAGCCCCCTGGGTCTCCTGTGGCTGCATTCACCCCTCCACTTT.

This clone was recorded once. J is TRBJ1-4 and V is TRBV19, with 9 bases fitting TRBD1. Losses at the gene ends were 5 bases for V and 0 bases for J; bases not matched to a gene: 4. CDR3 length: 16 residues. Germline lookup yields CDR1 LNHDA and CDR2 SQIVND (reference sequence). The CDR3 region has the DNA TGTGCCAGTAGTCGAGACAGGGGGACAACTAATGAAAAACTGTTTTTT. This codes for CASSRDRGTTNEKLFF. The full variable domain, rest sourced from reference TRBV19 and TRBJ1-4, is DGGITQSPKYLFRKEGQNVTLSCEQNLNHDAMYWYRQDPGQGLRLIYYSQIVNDFQKGDIAEGYSVSREKKESFPLTVTSAQKNPTAFYLCASSRDRGTTNEKLFFGSGTQLSVL.

A few counts support this clone. This chain links TRBV9 with TRBJ1-1, with D uncertain. The CDR3 sequence is 15 residues long. Trimming pared 0 bases from V and 1 base from J, leaving 10 bases between. The germline gives CDR1 SGDLS, CDR2 YYNGEE. The CDR3 DNA sequence: TGTGCCAGCAGCGTAGCGAACACGAAGAACACTGAAGCTTTCTTT. Its translation: CASSVANTKNTEAFF.

The CDR3 bases are TGTGCCAGTAGTACTAGACAGGGATATGCTGAAGCTTTCTTT. Its translation is CASSTRQGYAEAFF. The chain is built from TRBV19 and TRBJ1-1, with 7 bases fitting TRBD1. The germline V gene has CDR1 LNHDA and CDR2 SQIVND (reference sequence). Trimming at V came to 4 bases and at J to 6 bases, leaving 8 bases not matched to a gene. The CDR3 spans 14 residues.

The V gene is TRBV5-1, the J gene TRBJ2-1; the match to TRBD2 covers 7 bases. After removal of 3 bases from V and 0 bases from J, the junction contained 24 bases not matched to a gene. The CDR3 loop spans 22 amino acids. The V gene's germline CDR1 is SGHRS and CDR2 YFSETQ. CDR3 in amino acids: CASSSDQYILAEAPSSYNEQFF. The CDR3 DNA is TGCGCCAGCAGCTCAGATCAATACATCCTAGCGGAGGCCCCAAGCTCCTACAATGAGCAGTTCTTC.

The chain uses TRBV5-4 and TRBJ2-2; tentative D call: TRBD1 (6 bases). Germline values: CDR1 SGHNT, CDR2 YYREEE (reference sequence). V lost 2 bases and J 3 bases, leaving 8 bases between the germline ends. The CDR3 has 14 amino acids. The CDR3 bases are TGTGCCAGCAGCTTAAAGGGGGACACCGGGGAGCTGTTTTTT. It codes for CASSLKGDTGELFF.

The chain employs TRBV27 and TRBJ1-6; weak D call: TRBD1 (5 bases). Germline V lookup: CDR1 MNHEY, CDR2 SMNVEV (reference sequence). The CDR3 length is 14 residues. V was clipped by 5 bases and J by 7 bases, with 12 bases between them. CDR3 residues: CASSPHRQNSPLHF. CDR3 sequence (DNA): TGTGCCAGCAGTCCCCACAGGCAGAATTCACCCCTCCACTTT.

The rearrangement uses TRBV6-5 and TRBJ1-1, with 7 bases lining up with TRBD1. The CDR3 runs to 15 residues. The germline V gene has CDR1 MNHEY and CDR2 SVGAGI. V was pared by 6 bases and J by 1 base, with 8 bases of the junction left unmatched. The CDR3 sequence is CASRMDRRKNTEAFF. The CDR3 DNA reads TGTGCCAGCAGAATGGACAGGAGAAAGAACACTGAAGCTTTCTTT.

This clone was seen only once. This chain links TRBV5-6 with TRBJ2-1; perhaps TRBD2 as D (6 bases). There are 17 residues in the CDR3. Trimming cost V 4 bases and J 3 bases, with 20 bases left between them. The germline V gene encodes CDR1 SGHDT and CDR2 YYEEEE. CDR3 sequence reads: CASSPLRRRGLYNEQFF. In nucleotides, the CDR3 is TGTGCCAGCAGCCCCTTAAGGAGGCGGGGACTCTACAATGAGCAGTTCTTC. The full variable domain, with the rest looked up from reference TRBV5-6 and TRBJ2-1, is DAGVTQSPTHLIKTRGQQVTLRCSPKSGHDTVSWYQQALGQGPQFIFQYYEEEERQRGNFPDRFSGHQFPNYSSELNVNALLLGDSALYLCASSPLRRRGLYNEQFFGPGTRLTVL.

J is TRBJ1-1 and V is TRBV5-6, with 7 positions matching TRBD1. Germline CDR1 is SGHDT and CDR2 is YYEEEE. The CDR3 has 14 residues. After removal of 3 bases from V and 4 bases from J, the junction contained 6 bases not matched to a gene. CDR3: CASSYYRGRTEAFF. For the CDR3, the DNA is TGTGCCAGCAGCTATTACAGGGGCCGCACTGAAGCTTTCTTT.

The CDR3 loop is CASSSRPSRGETQYF. The CDR3 bases are TGTGCCAGCAGTTCTCGGCCGAGCAGGGGCGAGACCCAGTACTTC. V usage is TRBV27 and J usage is TRBJ2-5; maybe TRBD1 (6 bases). The CDR3 runs to 15 residues. Germline CDR1 MNHEY, CDR2 SMNVEV (reference sequence). V was trimmed by 4 bases and J by 5 bases, leaving 17 bases between them.

The chain carries TRBV2 and TRBJ1-4; maybe TRBD1 (6 bases). Germline values: CDR1 SNHLY, CDR2 FYNNEI. The CDR3 contains 15 residues. V was clipped by 0 bases and J by 11 bases, with 16 bases between them. The CDR3 loop reads CASSEAGPVGGKLFF. The CDR3 bases are TGTGCCAGCAGTGAAGCTGGTCCGGTGGGGGGCAAACTGTTTTTT.

V and J are TRBV28 and TRBJ1-2; D unclear. V lost 5 bases and J 7 bases, leaving 8 bases between the germline ends. This CDR3 comprises 11 residues. Looked up from germline, CDR1 is MDHEN and CDR2 is SYDVKM. The CDR3 coding sequence is TGTGCCAGCAGTACCGACGCTGGCTACACCTTC. Protein product: CASSTDAGYTF.

This chain uses TRBV6-4 with TRBJ2-1; 7 bases are shared with TRBD2. The CDR3 covers 15 residues. Trimming cost V 6 bases and J 0 bases; bases outside gene matches: 5. Looked up from germline, CDR1 is MRHNA and CDR2 is SNTAGT. In DNA form, the CDR3 reads TGTGCCAGCAGCGCCGGCGGGGGCTCCTACAATGAGCAGTTCTTC. This encodes CASSAGGGSYNEQFF.

This chain joins TRBV4-2 and TRBJ1-4, with D possibly being TRBD1 (6 bases). V lost 0 bases and J 7 bases, leaving 15 bases between the germline ends. The CDR3 spans 16 residues. CDR1 and CDR2 (germline): LGHNA, YNFKEQ. CDR3 bases: TGTGCCAGCAGCCAAGACATGGGGGGCACGGGTGAAAAACTGTTTTTT. Translated, it gives CASSQDMGGTGEKLFF.

This chain connects TRBV12-3 or TRBV12-4 to TRBJ2-7, with D unresolved. The CDR3 consists of 12 residues. V was shortened by 5 bases and J by 4 bases, with 9 bases between the two germline ends. CDR3 sequence: CASSRVSYEQYF. For the CDR3, the DNA is TGTGCCAGCAGTCGCGTGAGTTACGAGCAGTACTTC.

The chain links TRBV30 to TRBJ2-3; D is undetermined. This CDR3 is built from 11 residues. CDR1 is GTSNPN, CDR2 SVGIG, per germline (reference sequence). V dropped 8 bases and J dropped 2 bases, with 8 bases sitting between them. CDR3 protein: CASWPTDTQYF. Here the CDR3 DNA reads TGTGCCAGCTGGCCCACAGATACGCAGTATTTT. The full variable domain, with the rest looked up from reference TRBV30 and TRBJ2-3, is SQTIHQWPATLVQPVGSPLSLECTVEGTSNPNLYWYRQAAGRGLQLLFYSVGIGQISSEVPQNLSASRPQDRQFILSSKKLLLSDSGFYLCASWPTDTQYFGPGTRLTVL.

The rearrangement uses TRBV10-2 and TRBJ1-6, with 7 nucleotides matching TRBD1. This CDR3 contains 15 residues. The V and J ends lost 3 bases and 10 bases, in that order; junction bases with no gene match: 9. CDR1 and CDR2 (germline): WSHSY, SAAADI. The chain's CDR3 is CASSDRDRGLSPLHF. For the CDR3, the DNA is TGCGCCAGCAGTGATCGGGACAGAGGTCTATCACCCCTCCACTTT.

The chain employs TRBV21-1 and TRBJ1-1. TRBV21-1 has pseudogene status. The CDR3 length is 15 residues. The CDR3 DNA is TGTGCCAGCAGCAAAGGGCCGGGGCGGGGAACTGAAGCTTTCTTT. This encodes CASSKGPGRGTEAFF.